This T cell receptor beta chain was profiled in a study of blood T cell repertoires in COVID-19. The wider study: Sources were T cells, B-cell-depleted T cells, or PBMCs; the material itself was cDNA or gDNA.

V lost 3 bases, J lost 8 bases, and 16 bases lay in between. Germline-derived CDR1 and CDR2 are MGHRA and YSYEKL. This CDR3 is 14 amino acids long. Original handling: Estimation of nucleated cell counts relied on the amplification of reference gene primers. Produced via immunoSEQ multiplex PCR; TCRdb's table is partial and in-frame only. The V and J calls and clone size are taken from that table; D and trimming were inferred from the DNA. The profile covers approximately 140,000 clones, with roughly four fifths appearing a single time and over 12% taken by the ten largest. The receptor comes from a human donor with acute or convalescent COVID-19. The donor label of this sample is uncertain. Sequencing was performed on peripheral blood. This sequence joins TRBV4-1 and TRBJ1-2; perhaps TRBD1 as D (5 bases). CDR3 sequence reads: CASSQPGGVPGYTF. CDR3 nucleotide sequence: TGCGCCAGCAGCCAGCCCGGAGGGGTTCCGGGCTACACCTTC.